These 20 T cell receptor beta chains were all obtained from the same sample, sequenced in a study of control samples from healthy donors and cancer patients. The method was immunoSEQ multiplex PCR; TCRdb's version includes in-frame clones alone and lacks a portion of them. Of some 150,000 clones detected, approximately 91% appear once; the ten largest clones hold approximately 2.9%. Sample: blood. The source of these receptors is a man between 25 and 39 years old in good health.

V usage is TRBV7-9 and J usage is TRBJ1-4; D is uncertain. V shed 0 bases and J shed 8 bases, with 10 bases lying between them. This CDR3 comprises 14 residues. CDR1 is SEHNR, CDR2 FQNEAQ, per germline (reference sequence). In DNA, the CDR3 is TGTGCCAGCAGCTTAGCCTCAGAATGGGAAAAACTGTTTTTT. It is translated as CASSLASEWEKLFF.

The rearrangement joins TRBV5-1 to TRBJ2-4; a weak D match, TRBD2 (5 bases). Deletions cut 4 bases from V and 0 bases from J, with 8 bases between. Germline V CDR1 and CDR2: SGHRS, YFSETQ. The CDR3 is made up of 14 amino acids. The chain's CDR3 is CASSEGVAKNIQYF. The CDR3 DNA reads TGCGCCAGCAGCGAGGGAGTAGCCAAAAACATTCAGTACTTC.

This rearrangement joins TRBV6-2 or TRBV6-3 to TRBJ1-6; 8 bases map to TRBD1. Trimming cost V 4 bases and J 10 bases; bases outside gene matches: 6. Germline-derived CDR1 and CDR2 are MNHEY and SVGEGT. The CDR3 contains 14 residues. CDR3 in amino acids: CASSSWTGHSPLHF. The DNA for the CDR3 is TGTGCCAGCAGTTCATGGACAGGGCACTCACCCCTCCACTTT.

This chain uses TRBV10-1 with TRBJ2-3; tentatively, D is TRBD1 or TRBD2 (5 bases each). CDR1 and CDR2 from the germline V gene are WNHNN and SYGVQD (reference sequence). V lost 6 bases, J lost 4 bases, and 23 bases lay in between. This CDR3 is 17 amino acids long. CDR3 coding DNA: TGCGCCAGCAGGGTCTACCGGGACCCTTGGTACCCAGATACGCAGTATTTT. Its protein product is CASRVYRDPWYPDTQYF.

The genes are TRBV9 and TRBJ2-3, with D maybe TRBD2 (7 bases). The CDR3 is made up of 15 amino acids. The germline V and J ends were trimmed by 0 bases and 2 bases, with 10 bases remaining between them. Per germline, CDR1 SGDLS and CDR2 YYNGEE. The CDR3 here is CASSVGGGTTDTQYF. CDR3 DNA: TGTGCCAGCAGCGTAGGGGGGGGCACCACAGATACGCAGTATTTT. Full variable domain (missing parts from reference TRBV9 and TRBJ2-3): DSGVTQTPKHLITATGQRVTLRCSPRSGDLSVYWYQQSLDQGLQFLIQYYNGEERAKGNILERFSAQQFPDLHSELNLSSLELGDSALYFCASSVGGGTTDTQYFGPGTRLTVL.

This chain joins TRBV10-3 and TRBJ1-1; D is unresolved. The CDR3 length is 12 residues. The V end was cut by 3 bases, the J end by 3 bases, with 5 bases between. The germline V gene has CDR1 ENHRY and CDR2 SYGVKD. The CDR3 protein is CAISEGHTEAFF. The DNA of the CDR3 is TGTGCCATCAGTGAAGGCCACACTGAAGCTTTCTTT.

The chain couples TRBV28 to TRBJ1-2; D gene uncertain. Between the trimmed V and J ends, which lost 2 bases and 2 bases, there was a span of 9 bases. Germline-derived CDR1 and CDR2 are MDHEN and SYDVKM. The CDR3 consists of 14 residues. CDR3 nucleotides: TGTGCCAGCAGTTTACCCGACCGAAACTATGGCTACACCTTC. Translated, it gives CASSLPDRNYGYTF.

This chain's CDR3 is CASSFTGGAGGEQFF. In nucleotides, the CDR3 is TGTGCCAGCAGTTTTACGGGGGGGGCCGGCGGTGAGCAGTTCTTC. The chain employs TRBV6-5 and TRBJ2-1; 8 nucleotides align to TRBD2. V was pared by 4 bases and J by 9 bases, with 11 bases of the junction left unmatched. Per germline, CDR1 MNHEY and CDR2 SVGAGI. The CDR3 consists of 15 residues.

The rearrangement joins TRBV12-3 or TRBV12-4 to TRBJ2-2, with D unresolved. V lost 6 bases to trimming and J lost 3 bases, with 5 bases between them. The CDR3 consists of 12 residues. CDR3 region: CASSGDTGELFF. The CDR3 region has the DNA TGTGCCAGCAGCGGTGACACCGGGGAGCTGTTTTTT.

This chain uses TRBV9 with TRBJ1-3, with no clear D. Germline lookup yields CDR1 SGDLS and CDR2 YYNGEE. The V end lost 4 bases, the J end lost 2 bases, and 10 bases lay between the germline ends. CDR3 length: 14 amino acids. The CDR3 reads CASSPRTAGNTIYF. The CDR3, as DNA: TGTGCCAGCAGCCCCCGGACTGCTGGAAACACCATATATTTT.

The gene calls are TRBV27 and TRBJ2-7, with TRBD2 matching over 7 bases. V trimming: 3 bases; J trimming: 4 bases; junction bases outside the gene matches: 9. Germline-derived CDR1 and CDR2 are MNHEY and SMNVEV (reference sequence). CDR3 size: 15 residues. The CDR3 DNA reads TGTGCCAGCAGTTTTGTGGGCGGGGGTGTATACGAGCAGTACTTC. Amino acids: CASSFVGGGVYEQYF.

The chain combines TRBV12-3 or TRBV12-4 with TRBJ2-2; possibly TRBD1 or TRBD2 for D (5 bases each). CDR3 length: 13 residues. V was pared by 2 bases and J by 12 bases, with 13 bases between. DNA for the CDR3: TGTGCCAGCAGTTTAAGGGGACGACGGAAGCTGTTTTTT. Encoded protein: CASSLRGRRKLFF.

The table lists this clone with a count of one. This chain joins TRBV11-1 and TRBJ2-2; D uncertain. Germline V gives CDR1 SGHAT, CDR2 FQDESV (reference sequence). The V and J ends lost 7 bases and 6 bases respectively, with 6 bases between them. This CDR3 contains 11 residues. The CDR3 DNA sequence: TGTGCCAGCACCTTGGCCGGGGAGCTGTTTTTT. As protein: CASTLAGELFF.

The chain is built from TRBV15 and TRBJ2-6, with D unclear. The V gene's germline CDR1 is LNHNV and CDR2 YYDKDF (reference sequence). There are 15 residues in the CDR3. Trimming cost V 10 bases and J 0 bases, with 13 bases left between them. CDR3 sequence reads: CASQAASSGANVLTF. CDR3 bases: TGTGCCAGTCAGGCCGCGAGCTCTGGGGCCAACGTCCTGACTTTC.

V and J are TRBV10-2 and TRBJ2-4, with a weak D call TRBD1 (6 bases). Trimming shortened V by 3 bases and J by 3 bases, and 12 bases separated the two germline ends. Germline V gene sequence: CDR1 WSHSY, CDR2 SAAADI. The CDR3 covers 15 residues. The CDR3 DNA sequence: TGCGCCAGCAGTGACTTCGGACAGCACAAAAACATTCAGTACTTC. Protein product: CASSDFGQHKNIQYF.

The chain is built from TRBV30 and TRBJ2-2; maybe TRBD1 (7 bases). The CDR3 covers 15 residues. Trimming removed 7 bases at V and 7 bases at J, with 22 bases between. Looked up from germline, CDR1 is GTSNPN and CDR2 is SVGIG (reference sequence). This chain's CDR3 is CAYRKSEGAFGELFF. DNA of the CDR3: TGTGCCTATCGAAAGTCGGAGGGGGCCTTCGGGGAGCTGTTTTTT.

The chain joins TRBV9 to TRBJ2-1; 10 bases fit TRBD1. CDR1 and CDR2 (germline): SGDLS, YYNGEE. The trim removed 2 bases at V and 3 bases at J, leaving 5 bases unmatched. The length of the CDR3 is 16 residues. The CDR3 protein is CASSVWTGGFYNEQFF. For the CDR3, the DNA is TGTGCCAGCAGCGTCTGGACAGGGGGTTTCTACAATGAGCAGTTCTTC.

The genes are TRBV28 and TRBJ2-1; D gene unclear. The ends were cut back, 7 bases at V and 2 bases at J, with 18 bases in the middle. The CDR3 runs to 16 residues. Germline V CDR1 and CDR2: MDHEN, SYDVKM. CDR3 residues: CASTPLVGLAYNEQFF. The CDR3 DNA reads TGTGCCAGCACCCCCCTGGTAGGTTTGGCCTACAATGAGCAGTTCTTC.

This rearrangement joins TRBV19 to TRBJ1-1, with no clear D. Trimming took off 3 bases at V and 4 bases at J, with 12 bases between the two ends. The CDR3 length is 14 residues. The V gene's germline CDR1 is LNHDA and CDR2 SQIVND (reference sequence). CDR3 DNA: TGTGCCAGTAGTATGGGAAGGAGTACCACTGAAGCTTTCTTT. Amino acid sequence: CASSMGRSTTEAFF.

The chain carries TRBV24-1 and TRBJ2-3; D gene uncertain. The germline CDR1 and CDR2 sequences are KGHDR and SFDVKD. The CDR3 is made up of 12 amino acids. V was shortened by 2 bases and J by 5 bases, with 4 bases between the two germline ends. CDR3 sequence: CATSDWGDTQYF. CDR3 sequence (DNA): TGTGCCACCAGTGATTGGGGAGATACGCAGTATTTT.